What follows are 8 T cell receptor beta chains derived from one specimen sequenced in a study of vaccination and CD4 T cells after COVID-19. Treatment here: roughly ten-day PBMC culture with coronavirus spike peptide pools or control peptides (ViraFEST assay). No antigens are known for them. The assay that was used to sequence DNA from cultured CD4+ T cells was the Oncomine TCR Beta short-read assay. One entry per CDR3 protein results from TCRdb running MiXCR on the PCR reads. This table holds some 16,000 distinct CDR3 sequences, about two fifths found once. The input for sequencing was CD4+ T cells from blood, cultured in vitro, taken after SARS-CoV-2 vaccination. The source of these receptors is a human donor who had recovered from COVID-19.

The V and J genes are TRBV7-9 and TRBJ2-1; 8 bases are a match to TRBD2. Germline CDR1 is SEHNR and CDR2 is FQNEAQ (reference sequence). The V segment lost 4 bases and the J segment 1 base; nucleotides outside the gene matches: 9. The CDR3 runs to 17 residues. CDR3 loop: CASSSGGAGHSYNEQFF. The CDR3 bases are TGTGCCAGCAGCTCGGGGGGGGCGGGACATTCCTACAATGAGCAGTTCTTC.

The chain couples TRBV2 to TRBJ2-3, with D unclear. The CDR3 is made up of 15 amino acids. CDR1 SNHLY and CDR2 FYNNEI come from the germline V gene. V lost 4 bases, J lost 0 bases, and 11 bases lay in between. In nucleotides, the CDR3 is TGTGCCAGCAGTGCGGGTACCCTAAGCACAGATACGCAGTATTTT. Protein: CASSAGTLSTDTQYF.

The CDR3 reads CASSVQGAYNSPLHF. CDR3 nucleotide sequence: TGTGCCAGCAGCGTACAGGGGGCCTATAATTCACCCCTCCACTTT. V usage is TRBV6-1 and J usage is TRBJ1-6; 8 nucleotides line up with TRBD1. J lost 2 bases, V lost 6 bases, and 3 bases had no gene match. Germline V gene sequence: CDR1 MNHNS, CDR2 SASEGT. CDR3 length: 15 residues.

This clonotype was seen a handful of times. V gene TRBV15 combines with J gene TRBJ2-4; weak D call: TRBD2 (6 bases). V lost 0 bases, J lost 0 bases, and 12 bases lay in between. The CDR3 runs to 17 residues. Germline V gene data show CDR1 as LNHNV and CDR2 as YYDKDF (reference sequence). This chain's CDR3 is CATSRDYGGLAKNIQYF. The CDR3 DNA reads as TGTGCCACCAGCAGAGATTACGGGGGACTAGCCAAAAACATTCAGTACTTC.

This clonotype appeared once. The chain couples TRBV11-2 to TRBJ1-6; 7 bases are a match to TRBD1. The germline V gene encodes CDR1 SGHAT and CDR2 FQNNGV. The J segment lost 7 bases and the V segment lost 5 bases, leaving 8 bases of the junction unmatched. CDR3 length: 15 residues. Here the CDR3 reads CASSIIRGTNSPLHF. As DNA, the CDR3 is TGTGCCAGCAGCATAATCAGGGGGACCAATTCACCCCTCCACTTT. Based on the CDR3 plus reference TRBV11-2 and TRBJ1-6, the full variable domain is EAGVAQSPRYKIIEKRQSVAFWCNPISGHATLYWYQQILGQGPKLLIQFQNNGVVDDSQLPKDRFSAERLKGVDSTLKIQPAKLEDSAVYLCASSIIRGTNSPLHFGNGTRLTVT.

The V call is TRBV7-8, the J call TRBJ2-1, with TRBD2 matching over 11 bases. The CDR3 runs 16 residues. Trimming at V came to 0 bases and at J to 8 bases, leaving 6 bases not matched to a gene. Germline V gene sequence: CDR1 SGHVS, CDR2 FQNEAQ. CDR3 in amino acids: CASSLATSGRGDEQFF. CDR3 nucleotide sequence: TGTGCCAGCAGCTTAGCCACTAGCGGGAGAGGAGATGAGCAGTTCTTC.

Relative to its sample, this clonotype is medium-sized. V usage is TRBV12-3 or TRBV12-4 and J usage is TRBJ2-7; a possible D gene is TRBD2 (5 bases). V lost 5 bases, J lost 8 bases, and 10 bases lay in between. There are 11 residues in the CDR3. CDR3 protein: CASSSGLQQYF. The CDR3 nucleotides are TGTGCCAGCAGTAGTGGACTCCAGCAGTACTTC.

A few counts support this clonotype. The J gene is TRBJ1-1, the V gene TRBV20-1; D uncertain. This CDR3 has 9 amino acids. Germline V lookup: CDR1 DFQATT, CDR2 SNEGSKA (reference sequence). CDR3 coding DNA: TGCAGCTCCCTAAGGTCTGCTTTCTTT. This encodes CSSLRSAFF.